This T cell receptor (beta chain) was found in a study of T cells in Graves' hyperthyroidism and ophthalmopathy. The study, taken as a whole, reports: Ophthalmopathy prediction by the model preceded onset by a median roughly 6 months.

V was clipped by 8 bases and J by 3 bases, with 15 bases between them. Looked up from germline, CDR1 is MNHEY and CDR2 is SMNVEV (reference sequence). CDR3 length equals 14 residues. Inclusion characteristics of ophthalmopathy patients comprised a Clinical Activity Score of at least 3, a NOSPECS grade of at least 4, and duration under 3 months. It was uncontrolled infection, other autoimmune disease, pregnancy or lactation that excluded patients. Isolation of PBMCs was performed on around 9.3 ml fresh peripheral blood. The sample holds a few counts of this clonotype. The antigen remains unidentified. TCR beta CDR3 sequences were amplified from RNA transcripts. The HTBI primer set drove a first-round RT-PCR of the TCR CDR3. Each CDR3 protein gets one entry after TCRdb re-called the multiplex PCR reads with MiXCR. The sample lists hundreds of thousands of distinct CDR3 sequences; approximately 15% were seen once.

The chain recombines TRBV27 with TRBJ2-3, with D possibly called TRBD1 or TRBD2 (5 bases each). The receptor was isolated from a man aged 18 to 35 with Graves' ophthalmopathy. Sequencing used blood. The CDR3 region is CASRGASGTDTQYF. CDR3 nucleotide sequence: TGTGCCAGCCGTGGGGCCTCGGGGACAGATACGCAGTATTTT.